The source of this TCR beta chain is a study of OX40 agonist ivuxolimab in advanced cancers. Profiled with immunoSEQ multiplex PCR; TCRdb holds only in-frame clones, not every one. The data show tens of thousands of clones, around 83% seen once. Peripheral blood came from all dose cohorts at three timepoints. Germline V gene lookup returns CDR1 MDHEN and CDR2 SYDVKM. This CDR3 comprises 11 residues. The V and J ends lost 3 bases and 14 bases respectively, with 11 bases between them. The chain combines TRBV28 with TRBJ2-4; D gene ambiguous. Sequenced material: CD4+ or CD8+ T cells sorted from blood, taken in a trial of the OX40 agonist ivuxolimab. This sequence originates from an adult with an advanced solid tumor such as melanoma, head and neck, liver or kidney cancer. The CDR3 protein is CASSFENQEYF. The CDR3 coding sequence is TGTGCCAGCAGTTTCGAGAATCAGGAGTACTTC.